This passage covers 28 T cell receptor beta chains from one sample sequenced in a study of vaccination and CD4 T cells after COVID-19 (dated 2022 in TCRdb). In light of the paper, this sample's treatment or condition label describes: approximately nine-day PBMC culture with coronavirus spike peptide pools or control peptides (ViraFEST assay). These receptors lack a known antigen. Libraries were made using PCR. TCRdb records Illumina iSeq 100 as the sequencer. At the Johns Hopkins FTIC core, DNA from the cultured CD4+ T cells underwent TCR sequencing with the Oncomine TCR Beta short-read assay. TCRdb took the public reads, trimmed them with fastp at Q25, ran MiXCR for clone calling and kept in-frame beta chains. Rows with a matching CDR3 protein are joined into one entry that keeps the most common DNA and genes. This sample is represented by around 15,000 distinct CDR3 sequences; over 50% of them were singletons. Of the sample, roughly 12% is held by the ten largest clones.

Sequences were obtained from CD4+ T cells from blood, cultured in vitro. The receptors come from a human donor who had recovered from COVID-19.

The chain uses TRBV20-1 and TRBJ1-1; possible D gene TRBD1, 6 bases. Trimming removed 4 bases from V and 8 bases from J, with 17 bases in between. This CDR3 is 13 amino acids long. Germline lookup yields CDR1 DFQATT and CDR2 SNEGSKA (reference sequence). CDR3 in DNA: TGCAGTGCTACCCTCTTGGGGGCCTCAGAAGCTTTCTTT. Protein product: CSATLLGASEAFF.

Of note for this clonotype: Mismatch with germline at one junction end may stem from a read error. The CDR3 region is CASSEGQGAWEKLFF. The DNA of the CDR3 is TGTGCCAGCAGCGAAGGACAGGGGGCTTGGGAAAAACTGTTTTTT. The V and J genes are TRBV2 and TRBJ1-4; 11 bases match TRBD1. In germline, CDR1 is SNHLY, CDR2 FYNNEI. The CDR3 is 15 residues long.

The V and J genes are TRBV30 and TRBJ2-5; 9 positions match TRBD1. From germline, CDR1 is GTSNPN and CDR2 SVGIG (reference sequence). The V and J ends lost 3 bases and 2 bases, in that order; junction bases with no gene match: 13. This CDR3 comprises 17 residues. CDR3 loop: CAWSRQGDRSEQETQYF. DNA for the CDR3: TGTGCCTGGAGCCGACAGGGGGATCGTTCGGAGCAAGAGACCCAGTACTTC.

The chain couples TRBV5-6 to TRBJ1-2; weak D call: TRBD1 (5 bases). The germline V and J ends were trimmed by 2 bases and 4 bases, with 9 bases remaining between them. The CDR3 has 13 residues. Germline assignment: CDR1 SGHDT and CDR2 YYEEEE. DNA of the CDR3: TGTGCCAGCAGCTTTCCAGGGACCTATGGCTACACCTTC. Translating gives CASSFPGTYGYTF. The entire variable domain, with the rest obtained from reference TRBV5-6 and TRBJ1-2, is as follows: DAGVTQSPTHLIKTRGQQVTLRCSPKSGHDTVSWYQQALGQGPQFIFQYYEEEERQRGNFPDRFSGHQFPNYSSELNVNALLLGDSALYLCASSFPGTYGYTFGSGTRLTVV.

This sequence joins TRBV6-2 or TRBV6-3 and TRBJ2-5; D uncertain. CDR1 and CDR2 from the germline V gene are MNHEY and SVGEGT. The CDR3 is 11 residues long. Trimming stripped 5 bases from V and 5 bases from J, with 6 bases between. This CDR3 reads CASSPAETQYF. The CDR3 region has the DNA TGTGCCAGCAGTCCTGCTGAGACCCAGTACTTC.

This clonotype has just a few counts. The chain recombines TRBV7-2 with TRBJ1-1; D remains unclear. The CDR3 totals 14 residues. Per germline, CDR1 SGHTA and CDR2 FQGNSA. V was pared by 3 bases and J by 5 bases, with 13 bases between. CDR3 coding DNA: TGTGCCAGCAGCTTTTTTACTGTAGCGACTGAAGCTTTCTTT. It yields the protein CASSFFTVATEAFF.

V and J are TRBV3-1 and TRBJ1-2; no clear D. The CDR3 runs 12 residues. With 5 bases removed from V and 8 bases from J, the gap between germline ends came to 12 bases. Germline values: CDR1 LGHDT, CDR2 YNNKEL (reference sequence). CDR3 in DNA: TGTGCCAGCAGCTCCGGGAGAGGCGGCTACACCTTC. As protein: CASSSGRGGYTF.

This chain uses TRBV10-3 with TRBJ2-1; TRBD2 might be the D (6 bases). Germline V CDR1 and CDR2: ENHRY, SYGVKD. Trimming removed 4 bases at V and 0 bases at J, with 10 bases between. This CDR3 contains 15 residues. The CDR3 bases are TGTGCCATCAGTGGGGACTTGAGCTCCTACAATGAGCAGTTCTTC. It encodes CAISGDLSSYNEQFF.

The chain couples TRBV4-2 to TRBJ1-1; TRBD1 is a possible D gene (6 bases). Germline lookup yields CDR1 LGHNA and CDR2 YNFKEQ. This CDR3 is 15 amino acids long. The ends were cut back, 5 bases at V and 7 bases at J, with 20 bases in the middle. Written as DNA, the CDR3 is TGTGCCAGCAGCTCCTTTCACGGGGGGGCGGGTGAAGCTTTCTTT. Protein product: CASSSFHGGAGEAFF.

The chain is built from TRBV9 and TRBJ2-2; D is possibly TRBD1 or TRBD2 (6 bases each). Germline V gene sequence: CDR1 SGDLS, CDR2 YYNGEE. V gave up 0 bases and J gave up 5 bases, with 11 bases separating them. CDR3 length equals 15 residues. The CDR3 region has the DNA TGTGCCAGCAGCGTAGAGGGGGGCCGGACCGGGGAGCTGTTTTTT. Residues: CASSVEGGRTGELFF.

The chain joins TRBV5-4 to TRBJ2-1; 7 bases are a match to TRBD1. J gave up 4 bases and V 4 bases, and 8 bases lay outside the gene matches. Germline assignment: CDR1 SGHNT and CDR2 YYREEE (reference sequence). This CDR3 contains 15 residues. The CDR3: CASSSAGTVYNEQFF. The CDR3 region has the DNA TGTGCCAGCAGCAGTGCCGGGACAGTGTACAATGAGCAGTTCTTC. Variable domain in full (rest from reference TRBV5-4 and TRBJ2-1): ETGVTQSPTHLIKTRGQQVTLRCSSQSGHNTVSWYQQALGQGPQFIFQYYREEENGRGNFPPRFSGLQFPNYSSELNVNALELDDSALYLCASSSAGTVYNEQFFGPGTRLTVL.

The CDR3 loop reads CASSEGGSNEKLFF. The CDR3 bases are TGCGCCAGCAGTGAGGGAGGTTCCAATGAAAAACTGTTTTTT. The V and J genes are TRBV10-1 and TRBJ1-4; the D is unclear. Germline V lookup: CDR1 WNHNN, CDR2 SYGVQD (reference sequence). V lost 2 bases to trimming and J lost 5 bases, with 9 bases between them. The CDR3 extends over 14 amino acids.

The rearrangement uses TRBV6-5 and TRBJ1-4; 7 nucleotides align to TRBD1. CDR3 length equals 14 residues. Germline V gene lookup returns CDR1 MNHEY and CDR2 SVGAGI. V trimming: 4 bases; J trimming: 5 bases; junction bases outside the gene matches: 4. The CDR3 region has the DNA TGTGCCAGCAGTTTCGGGACAGCGAATGAAAAACTGTTTTTT. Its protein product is CASSFGTANEKLFF.

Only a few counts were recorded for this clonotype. The CDR3 loop is CASSPSPRSTTQYF. For the CDR3, the DNA is TGTGCCAGCAGCCCCAGCCCCCGAAGCACGACGCAGTATTTT. V is TRBV11-3 and J is TRBJ2-3; D unclear. Trimming left V 5 bases short and J 9 bases short, with 18 bases between. The CDR3 is 14 residues long. Germline lookup yields CDR1 SGHNT and CDR2 YENEEA.

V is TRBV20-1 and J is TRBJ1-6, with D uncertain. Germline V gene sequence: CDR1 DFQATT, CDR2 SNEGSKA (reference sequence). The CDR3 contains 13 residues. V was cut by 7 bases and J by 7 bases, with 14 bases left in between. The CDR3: CSVAGVLNSPLHF. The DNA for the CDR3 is TGCAGTGTGGCCGGGGTTCTGAATTCACCCCTCCACTTT.

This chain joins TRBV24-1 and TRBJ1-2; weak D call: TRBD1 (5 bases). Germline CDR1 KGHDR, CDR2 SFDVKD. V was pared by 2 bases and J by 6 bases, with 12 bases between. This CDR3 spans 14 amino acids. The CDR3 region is CATSDSGTVHGYTF. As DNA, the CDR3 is TGTGCCACCAGTGATTCCGGGACGGTCCATGGCTACACCTTC.

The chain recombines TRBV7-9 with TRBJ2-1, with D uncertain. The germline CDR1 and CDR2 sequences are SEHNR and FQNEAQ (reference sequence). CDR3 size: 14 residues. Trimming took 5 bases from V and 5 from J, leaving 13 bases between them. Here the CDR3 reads CASSQGPFHNEQFF. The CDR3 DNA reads TGTGCCAGCAGCCAAGGGCCCTTCCACAATGAGCAGTTCTTC.

The CDR3 region is CASSIVVAETQYF. CDR3 nucleotides: TGTGCCAGTAGTATAGTAGTCGCAGAGACCCAGTACTTC. The chain combines TRBV19 with TRBJ2-5; D uncertain. Germline lookup yields CDR1 LNHDA and CDR2 SQIVND (reference sequence). The CDR3 sequence is 13 residues long. V shed 1 base and J shed 4 bases, with 7 bases lying between them.

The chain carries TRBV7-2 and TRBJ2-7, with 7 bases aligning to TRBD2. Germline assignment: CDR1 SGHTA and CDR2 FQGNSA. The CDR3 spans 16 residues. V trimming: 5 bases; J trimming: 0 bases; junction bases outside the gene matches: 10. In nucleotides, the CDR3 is TGTGCCAGCAGCCTTGGACTAGGGGAGGGCTCCTACGAGCAGTACTTC. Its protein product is CASSLGLGEGSYEQYF.

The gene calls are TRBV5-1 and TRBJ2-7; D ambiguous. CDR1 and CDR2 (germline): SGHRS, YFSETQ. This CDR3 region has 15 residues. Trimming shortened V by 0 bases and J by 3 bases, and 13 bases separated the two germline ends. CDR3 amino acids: CASSLGSLGYYEQYF. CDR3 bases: TGCGCCAGCAGCTTGGGATCACTCGGGTACTACGAGCAGTACTTC.

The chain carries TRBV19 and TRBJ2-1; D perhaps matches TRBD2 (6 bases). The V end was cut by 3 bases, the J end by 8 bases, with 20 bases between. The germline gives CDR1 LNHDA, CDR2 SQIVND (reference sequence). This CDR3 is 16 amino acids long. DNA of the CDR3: TGTGCCAGTAGTATCCAGCTGGAACGGGGGAGGCATGAGCAGTTCTTC. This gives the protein CASSIQLERGRHEQFF. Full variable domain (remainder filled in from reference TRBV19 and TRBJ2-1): DGGITQSPKYLFRKEGQNVTLSCEQNLNHDAMYWYRQDPGQGLRLIYYSQIVNDFQKGDIAEGYSVSREKKESFPLTVTSAQKNPTAFYLCASSIQLERGRHEQFFGPGTRLTVL.

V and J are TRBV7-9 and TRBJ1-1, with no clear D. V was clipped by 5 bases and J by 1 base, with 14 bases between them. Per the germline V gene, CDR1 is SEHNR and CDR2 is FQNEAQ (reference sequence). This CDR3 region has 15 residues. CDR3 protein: CASSLLDRPNTEAFF. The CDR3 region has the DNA TGTGCCAGCAGCCTCCTGGATAGGCCGAACACTGAAGCTTTCTTT.

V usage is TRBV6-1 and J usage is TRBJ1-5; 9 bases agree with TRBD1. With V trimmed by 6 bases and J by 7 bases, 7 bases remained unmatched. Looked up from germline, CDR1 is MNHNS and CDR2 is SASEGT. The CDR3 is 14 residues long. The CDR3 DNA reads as TGTGCCAGCAGACAGAGGGACAGGGCCCAGCCCCAGCATTTT. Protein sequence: CASRQRDRAQPQHF.

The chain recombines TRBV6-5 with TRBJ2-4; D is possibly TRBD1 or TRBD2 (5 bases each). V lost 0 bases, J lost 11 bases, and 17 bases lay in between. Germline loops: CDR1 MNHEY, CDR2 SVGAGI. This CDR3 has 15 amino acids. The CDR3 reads CASSYSGRSGGVQYF. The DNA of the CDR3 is TGTGCCAGCAGTTACTCGGGTCGTTCTGGGGGTGTTCAGTACTTC.

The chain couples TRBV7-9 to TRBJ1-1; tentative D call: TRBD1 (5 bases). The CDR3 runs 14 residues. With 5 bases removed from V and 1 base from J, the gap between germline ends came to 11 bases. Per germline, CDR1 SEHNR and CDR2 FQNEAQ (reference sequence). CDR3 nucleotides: TGTGCCAGCAGCCTAGGGGCCAAGAACACTGAAGCTTTCTTT. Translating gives CASSLGAKNTEAFF.

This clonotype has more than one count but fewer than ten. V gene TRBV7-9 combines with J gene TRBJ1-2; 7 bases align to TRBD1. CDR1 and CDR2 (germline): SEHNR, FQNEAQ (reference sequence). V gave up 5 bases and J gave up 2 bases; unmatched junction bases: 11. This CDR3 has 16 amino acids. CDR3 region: CASSPEPGQINYGYTF. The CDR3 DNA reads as TGTGCCAGCAGCCCTGAGCCGGGACAGATCAACTATGGCTACACCTTC.

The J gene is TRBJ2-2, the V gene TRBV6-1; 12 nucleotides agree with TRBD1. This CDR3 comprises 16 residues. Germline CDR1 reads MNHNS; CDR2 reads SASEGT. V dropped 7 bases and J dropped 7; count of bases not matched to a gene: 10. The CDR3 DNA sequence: TGTGCCAGCACCTCCGAGGGACAGGGGGCGAGCGGGGAGCTGTTTTTT. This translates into CASTSEGQGASGELFF.

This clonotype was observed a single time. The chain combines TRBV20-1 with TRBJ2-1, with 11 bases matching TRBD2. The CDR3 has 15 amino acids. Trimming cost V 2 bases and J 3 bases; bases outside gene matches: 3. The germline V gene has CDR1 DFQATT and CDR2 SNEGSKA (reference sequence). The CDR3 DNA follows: TGCAGTGCTAGAAGACTAGCGGGGTACTACAATGAGCAGTTCTTC. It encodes CSARRLAGYYNEQFF.